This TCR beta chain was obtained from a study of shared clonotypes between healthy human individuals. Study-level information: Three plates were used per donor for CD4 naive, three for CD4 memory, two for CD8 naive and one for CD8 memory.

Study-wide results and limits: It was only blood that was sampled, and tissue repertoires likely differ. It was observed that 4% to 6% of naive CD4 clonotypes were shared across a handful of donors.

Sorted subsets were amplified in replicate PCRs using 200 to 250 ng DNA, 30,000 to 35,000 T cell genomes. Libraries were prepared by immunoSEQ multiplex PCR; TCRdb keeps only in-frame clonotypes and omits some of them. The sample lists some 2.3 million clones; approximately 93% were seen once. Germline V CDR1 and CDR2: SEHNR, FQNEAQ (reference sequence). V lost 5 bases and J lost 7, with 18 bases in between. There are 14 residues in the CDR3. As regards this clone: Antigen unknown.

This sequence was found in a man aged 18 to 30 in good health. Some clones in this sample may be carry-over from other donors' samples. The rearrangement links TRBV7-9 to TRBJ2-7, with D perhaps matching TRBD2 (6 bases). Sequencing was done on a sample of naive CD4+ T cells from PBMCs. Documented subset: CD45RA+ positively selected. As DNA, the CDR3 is TGTGCCAGCAGCCGGCCCGGGGCGGGGAGGGAGCAGTACTTC. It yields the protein CASSRPGAGREQYF.